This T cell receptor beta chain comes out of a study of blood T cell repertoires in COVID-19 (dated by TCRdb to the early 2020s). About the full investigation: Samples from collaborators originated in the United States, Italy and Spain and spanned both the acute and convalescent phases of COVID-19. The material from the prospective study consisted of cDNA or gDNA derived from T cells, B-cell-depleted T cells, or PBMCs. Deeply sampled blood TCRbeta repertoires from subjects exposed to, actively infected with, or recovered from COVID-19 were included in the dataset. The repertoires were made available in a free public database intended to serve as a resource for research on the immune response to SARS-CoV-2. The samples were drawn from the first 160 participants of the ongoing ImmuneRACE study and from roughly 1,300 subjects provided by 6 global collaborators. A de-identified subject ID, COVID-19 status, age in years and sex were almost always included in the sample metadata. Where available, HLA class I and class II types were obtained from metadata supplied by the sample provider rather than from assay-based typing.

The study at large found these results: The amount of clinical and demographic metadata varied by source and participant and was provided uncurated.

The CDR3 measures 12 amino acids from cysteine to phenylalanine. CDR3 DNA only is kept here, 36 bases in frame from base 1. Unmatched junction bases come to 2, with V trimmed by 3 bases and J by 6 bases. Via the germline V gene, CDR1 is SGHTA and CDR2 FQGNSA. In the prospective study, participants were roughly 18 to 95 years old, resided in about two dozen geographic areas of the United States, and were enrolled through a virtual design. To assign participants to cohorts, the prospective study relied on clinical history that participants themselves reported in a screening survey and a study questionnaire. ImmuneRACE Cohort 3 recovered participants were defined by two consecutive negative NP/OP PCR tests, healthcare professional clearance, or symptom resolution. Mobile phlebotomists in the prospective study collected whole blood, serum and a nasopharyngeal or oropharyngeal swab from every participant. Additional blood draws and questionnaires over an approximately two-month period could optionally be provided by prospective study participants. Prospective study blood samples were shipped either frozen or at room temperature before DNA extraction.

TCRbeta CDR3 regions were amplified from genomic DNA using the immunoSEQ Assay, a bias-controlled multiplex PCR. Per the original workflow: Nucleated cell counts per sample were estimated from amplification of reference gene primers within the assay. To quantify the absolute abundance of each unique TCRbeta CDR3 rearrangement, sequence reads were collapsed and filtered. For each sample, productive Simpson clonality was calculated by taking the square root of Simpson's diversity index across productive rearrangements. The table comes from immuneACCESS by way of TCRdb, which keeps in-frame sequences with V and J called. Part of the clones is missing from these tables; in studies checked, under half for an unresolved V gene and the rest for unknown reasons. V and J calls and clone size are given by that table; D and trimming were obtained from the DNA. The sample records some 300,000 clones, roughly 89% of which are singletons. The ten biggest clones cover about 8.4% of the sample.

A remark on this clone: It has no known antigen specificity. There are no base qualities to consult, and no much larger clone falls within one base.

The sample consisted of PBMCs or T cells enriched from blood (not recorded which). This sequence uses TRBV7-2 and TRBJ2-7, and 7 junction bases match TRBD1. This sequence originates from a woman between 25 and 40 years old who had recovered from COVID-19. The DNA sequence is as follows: TGTGCCAGCAGCTTGACAGGGCGCGAGCAGTACTTC. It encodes CASSLTGREQYF.